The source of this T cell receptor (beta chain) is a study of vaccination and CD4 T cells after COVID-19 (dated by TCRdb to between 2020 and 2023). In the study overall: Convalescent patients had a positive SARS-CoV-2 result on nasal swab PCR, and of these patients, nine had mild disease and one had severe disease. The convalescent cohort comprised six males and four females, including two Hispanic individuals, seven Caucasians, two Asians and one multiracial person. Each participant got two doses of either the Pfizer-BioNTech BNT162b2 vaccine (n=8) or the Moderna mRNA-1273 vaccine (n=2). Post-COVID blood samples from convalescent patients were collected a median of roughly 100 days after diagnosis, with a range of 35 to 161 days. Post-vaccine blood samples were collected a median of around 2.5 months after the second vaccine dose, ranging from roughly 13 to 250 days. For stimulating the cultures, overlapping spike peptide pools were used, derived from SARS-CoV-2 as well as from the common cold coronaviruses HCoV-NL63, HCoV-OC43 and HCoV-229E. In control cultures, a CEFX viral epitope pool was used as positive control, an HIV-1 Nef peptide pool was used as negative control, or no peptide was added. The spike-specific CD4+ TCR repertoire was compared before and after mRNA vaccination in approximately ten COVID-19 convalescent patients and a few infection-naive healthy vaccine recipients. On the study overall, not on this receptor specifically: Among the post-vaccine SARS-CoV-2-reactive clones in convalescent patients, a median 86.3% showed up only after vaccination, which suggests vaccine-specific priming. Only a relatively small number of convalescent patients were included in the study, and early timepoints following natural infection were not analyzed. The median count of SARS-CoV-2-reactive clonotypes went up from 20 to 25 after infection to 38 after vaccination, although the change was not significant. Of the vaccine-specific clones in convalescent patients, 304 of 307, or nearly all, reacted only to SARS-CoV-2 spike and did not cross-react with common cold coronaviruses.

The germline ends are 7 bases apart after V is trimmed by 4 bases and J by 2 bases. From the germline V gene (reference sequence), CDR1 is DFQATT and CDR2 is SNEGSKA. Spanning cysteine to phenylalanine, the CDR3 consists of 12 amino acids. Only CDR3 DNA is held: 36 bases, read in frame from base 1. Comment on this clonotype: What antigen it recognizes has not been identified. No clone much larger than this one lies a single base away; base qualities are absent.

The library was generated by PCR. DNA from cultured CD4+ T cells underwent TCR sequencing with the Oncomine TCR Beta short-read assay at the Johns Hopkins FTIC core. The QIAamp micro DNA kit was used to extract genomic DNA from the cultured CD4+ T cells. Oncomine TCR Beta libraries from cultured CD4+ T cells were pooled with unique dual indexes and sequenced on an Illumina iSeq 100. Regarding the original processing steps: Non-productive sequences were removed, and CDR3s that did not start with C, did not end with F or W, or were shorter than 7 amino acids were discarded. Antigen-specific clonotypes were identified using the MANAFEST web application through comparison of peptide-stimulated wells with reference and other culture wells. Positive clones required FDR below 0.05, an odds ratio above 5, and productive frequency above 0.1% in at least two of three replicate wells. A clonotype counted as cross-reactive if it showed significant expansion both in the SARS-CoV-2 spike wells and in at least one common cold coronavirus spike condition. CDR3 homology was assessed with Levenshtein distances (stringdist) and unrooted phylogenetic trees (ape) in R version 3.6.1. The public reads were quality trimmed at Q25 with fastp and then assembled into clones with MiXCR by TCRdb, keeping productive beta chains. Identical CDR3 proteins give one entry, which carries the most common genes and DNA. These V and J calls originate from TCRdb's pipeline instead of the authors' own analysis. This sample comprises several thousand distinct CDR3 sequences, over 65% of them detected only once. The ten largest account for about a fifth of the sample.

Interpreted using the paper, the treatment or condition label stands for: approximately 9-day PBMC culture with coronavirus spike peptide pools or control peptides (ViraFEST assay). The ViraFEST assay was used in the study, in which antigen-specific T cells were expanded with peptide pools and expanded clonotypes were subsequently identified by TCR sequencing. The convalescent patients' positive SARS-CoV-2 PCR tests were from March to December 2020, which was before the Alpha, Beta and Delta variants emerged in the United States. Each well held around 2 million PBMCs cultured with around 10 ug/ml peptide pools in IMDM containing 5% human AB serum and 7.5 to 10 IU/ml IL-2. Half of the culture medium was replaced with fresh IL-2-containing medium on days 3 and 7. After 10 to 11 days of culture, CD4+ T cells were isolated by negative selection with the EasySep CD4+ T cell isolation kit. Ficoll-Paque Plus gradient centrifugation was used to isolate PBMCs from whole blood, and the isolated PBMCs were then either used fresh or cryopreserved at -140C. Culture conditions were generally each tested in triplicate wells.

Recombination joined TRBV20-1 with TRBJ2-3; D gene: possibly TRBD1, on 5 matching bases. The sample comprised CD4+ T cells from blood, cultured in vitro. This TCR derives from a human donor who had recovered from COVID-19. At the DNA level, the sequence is TGCAGTGCTAAAGGGGACACAGATACGCAGTATTTT. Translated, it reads CSAKGDTDTQYF.